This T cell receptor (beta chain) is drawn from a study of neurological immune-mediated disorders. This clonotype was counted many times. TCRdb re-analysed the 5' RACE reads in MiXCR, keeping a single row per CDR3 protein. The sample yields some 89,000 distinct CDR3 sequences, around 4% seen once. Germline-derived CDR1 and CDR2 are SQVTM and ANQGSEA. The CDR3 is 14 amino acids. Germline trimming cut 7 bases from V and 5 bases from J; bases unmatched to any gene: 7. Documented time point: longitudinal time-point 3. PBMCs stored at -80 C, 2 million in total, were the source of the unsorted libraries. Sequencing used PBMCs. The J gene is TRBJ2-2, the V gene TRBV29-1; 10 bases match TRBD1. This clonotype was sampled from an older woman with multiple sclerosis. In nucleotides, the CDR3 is TGCAGCGCGCTGACAGGGGGCAAGACCGGGGAGCTGTTTTTT. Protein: CSALTGGKTGELFF.